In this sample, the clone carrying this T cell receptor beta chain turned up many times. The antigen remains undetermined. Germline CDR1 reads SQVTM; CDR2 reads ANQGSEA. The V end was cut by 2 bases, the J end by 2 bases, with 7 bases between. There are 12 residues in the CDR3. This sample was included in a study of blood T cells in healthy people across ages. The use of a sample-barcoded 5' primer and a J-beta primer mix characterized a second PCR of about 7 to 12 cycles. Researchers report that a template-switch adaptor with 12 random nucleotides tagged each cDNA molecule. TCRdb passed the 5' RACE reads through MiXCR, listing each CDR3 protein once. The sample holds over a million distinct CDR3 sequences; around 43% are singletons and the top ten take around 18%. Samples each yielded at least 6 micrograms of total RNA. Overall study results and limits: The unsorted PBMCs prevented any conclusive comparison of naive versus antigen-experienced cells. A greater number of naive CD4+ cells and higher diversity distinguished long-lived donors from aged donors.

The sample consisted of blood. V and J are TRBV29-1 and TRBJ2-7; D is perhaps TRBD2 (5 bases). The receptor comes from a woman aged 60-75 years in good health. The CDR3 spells CSVESGTYEQYF. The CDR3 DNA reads TGCAGCGTTGAATCGGGGACCTACGAGCAGTACTTC.